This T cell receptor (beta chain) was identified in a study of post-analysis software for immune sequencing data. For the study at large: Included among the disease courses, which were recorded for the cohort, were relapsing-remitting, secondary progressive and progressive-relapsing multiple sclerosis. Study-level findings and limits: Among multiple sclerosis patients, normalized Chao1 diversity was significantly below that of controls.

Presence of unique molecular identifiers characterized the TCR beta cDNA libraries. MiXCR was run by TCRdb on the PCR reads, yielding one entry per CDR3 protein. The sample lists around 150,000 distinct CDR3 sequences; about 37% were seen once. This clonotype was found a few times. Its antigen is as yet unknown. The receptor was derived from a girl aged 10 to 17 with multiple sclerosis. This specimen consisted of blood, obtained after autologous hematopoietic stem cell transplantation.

The chain's CDR3 is CASSPVSQGAYEQYF. The CDR3 DNA follows: TGTGCCAGCTCACCAGTTTCGCAGGGAGCCTACGAGCAGTACTTC. The chain employs TRBV18 and TRBJ2-7; D is perhaps TRBD1 or TRBD2 (5 bases each). V lost 2 bases, J lost 2 bases, and 13 bases lay in between. Germline values: CDR1 KGHSH, CDR2 LQKENI. The CDR3 spans 15 residues.